The present T cell receptor (beta chain) was sequenced within a study of blood T cells in healthy people across ages. Study observations and caveats: Older age went with lower TCR beta diversity per million T cells, in a roughly linear way.

A second PCR of about 7 to 12 cycles used a sample-barcoded 5' primer and a J-beta primer mix. TCRdb re-called the 5' RACE reads with MiXCR, one entry per CDR3 protein. The sample lists approximately 760,000 distinct CDR3 sequences; roughly 25% were seen once. This clonotype was seen repeatedly, ten times or more. Its cognate antigen is unknown. Extractions gave at least 6 micrograms of total RNA per sample. Germline V gene data show CDR1 as SEHNR and CDR2 as FQNEAQ (reference sequence). The CDR3 covers 15 residues. The same sample was also studied in work on T cells of mothers and their children.

This clonotype was obtained from a boy aged 10-17 years in good health. Sequenced: blood. J is TRBJ2-5 and V is TRBV7-9, with a tentative D call TRBD2 (5 bases). The better agreement between TRBJ2-7 and the DNA end casts doubt on the J call. The CDR3 DNA reads as TGTGCCAGCAGCTCCAGTTTGCTAGCTGGCTACGAGCAGTACTTC. Encoded protein: CASSSSLLAGYEQYF.